This T cell receptor (beta chain) was captured by sequencing in a study of blood T cell repertoires in COVID-19. The overall study: The United States, Italy and Spain were the sources of the acute and convalescent COVID-19 samples. PBMCs, B-cell-depleted T cells, or T cells provided the cDNA or gDNA that made up the material.

Original data processing: Reference gene primer amplification gave nucleated cell count estimates. Profiling relied on immunoSEQ multiplex PCR, and the TCRdb table lists in-frame clones only, not all of them. V, J and clone size are those of that table, while D and trimming were read from the DNA. The data contain over 150,000 clones, more than 75% of them singletons. Seattle's enrolled individuals joined amid active infection and were then monitored longitudinally. The clonotype comes from a woman aged 70-85 years with COVID-19, enrolled during active disease. Specimen: peripheral blood.

The CDR3 region is CASSQTGADEKLFF. The CDR3 nucleotides are TGTGCCAGCAGCCAAACAGGGGCAGATGAAAAACTGTTTTTT. This chain links TRBV4-2 with TRBJ1-4, with TRBD1 matching over 7 bases. CDR3 size: 14 residues. Germline V gives CDR1 LGHNA, CDR2 YNFKEQ. Trimming cost V 2 bases and J 6 bases; bases outside gene matches: 3.